Listed below are T cell receptor beta chains from one sample, sequenced in a study of human T cells and chemical hapten exposure. TCRdb used MiXCR to reprocess the RACE reads, holding one entry per CDR3 protein. The sample includes 360,000 or so distinct CDR3 sequences, nearly 6.5% of them seen just once. Here the sequenced sample was whole blood, taken in connection with sensitization to the hapten diphenylcyclopropenone (DPC). Source of these receptors: a woman aged 18 to 35 with alopecia areata. Some clones in this sample may be carry-over from other donors' samples. CDR3s include the opening cysteine and the closing phenylalanine or tryptophan. A D gene is named only where the DNA matches it firmly. Clone size is not always given. Where it is, it says once, few, many or a class for expanded clones.

length: 14; size: .; D: TRBD1; J: TRBJ1-2; V: TRBV11-3; CDR3: CASSLDSTGNGYTF; DNA: TGTGCCAGCAGCTTAGATTCGACAGGGAATGGCTACACCTTC
length: 15; size: few; D: TRBD1; J: TRBJ2-3; V: TRBV12-3/TRBV12-4; CDR3: CASRSGTGSFDTQYF; DNA: TGTGCCAGCAGATCCGGGACAGGGAGTTTCGATACGCAGTATTTT
length: 13; size: few; D: .; J: TRBJ1-1; V: TRBV10-3; CDR3: CAISLDRNTEAFF; DNA: TGTGCCATCAGCCTGGACAGGAACACTGAAGCTTTCTTT
length: 16; size: .; D: TRBD2; J: TRBJ2-3; V: TRBV7-2; CDR3: CASSKTSGGAPDTQYF; DNA: TGTGCCAGCAGCAAGACTAGCGGGGGGGCCCCAGATACGCAGTATTTT
length: 14; size: many; D: TRBD1; J: TRBJ1-2; V: TRBV29-1; CDR3: CSVLVWDRAYGYTF; DNA: TGCAGCGTTTTGGTCTGGGACAGGGCTTATGGCTACACCTTC
length: 17; size: .; D: .; J: TRBJ1-4; V: TRBV4-2; CDR3: CASSQEGETATNEKLFF; DNA: TGTGCCAGCAGCCAAGAAGGGGAAACTGCAACTAATGAAAAACTGTTTTTT
length: 15; size: few; D: .; J: TRBJ1-6; V: TRBV7-2; CDR3: CASSLEGGVNSPLHF; DNA: TGTGCCAGCAGTTTAGAGGGGGGCGTTAATTCACCCCTCCACTTT
length: 17; size: many; D: TRBD2; J: TRBJ2-3; V: TRBV19; CDR3: CASSLGTSSTPTDTQYF; DNA: TGTGCCAGTAGCCTCGGGACTAGTAGTACACCCACAGATACGCAGTATTTT
length: 15; size: .; D: .; J: TRBJ2-2; V: TRBV7-3; CDR3: CASSLGGTKTGELFF; DNA: TGTGCCAGCAGCTTAGGAGGGACGAAAACCGGGGAGCTGTTTTTT
length: 14; size: few; D: .; J: TRBJ2-3; V: TRBV28; CDR3: CASSLRGPPDTQYF; DNA: TGTGCCAGCAGTTTGCGAGGCCCCCCAGATACGCAGTATTTT
length: 12; size: many; D: .; J: TRBJ1-2; V: TRBV27; CDR3: CASSFTGVGYTF; DNA: TGTGCCAGCAGTTTCACGGGGGTTGGCTACACCTTC
length: 15; size: few; D: TRBD2; J: TRBJ2-7; V: TRBV18; CDR3: CASSRSSGGGYEQYF; DNA: TGTGCCAGCTCACGATCTAGCGGGGGGGGCTACGAGCAGTACTTC
length: 12; size: few; D: .; J: TRBJ2-4; V: TRBV19; CDR3: CASSTGSNIQYF; DNA: TGTGCCAGTAGTACAGGGTCCAACATTCAGTACTTC
length: 15; size: medium-sized; D: TRBD2; J: TRBJ2-3; V: TRBV3-1; CDR3: CASSQWTSGPDTQYF; DNA: TGTGCCAGCAGCCAGTGGACTAGCGGGCCCGATACGCAGTATTTT
length: 13; size: few; D: .; J: TRBJ2-1; V: TRBV7-9; CDR3: CASSHDRYNEQFF; DNA: TGTGCCAGCAGCCATGACAGATACAATGAGCAGTTCTTC
length: 16; size: many; D: TRBD2; J: TRBJ2-3; V: TRBV3-1; CDR3: CASSQAWTSGTDTQYF; DNA: TGTGCCAGCAGCCAAGCGTGGACTAGCGGCACAGATACGCAGTATTTT
length: 13; size: many; D: .; J: TRBJ2-5; V: TRBV29-1; CDR3: CSVAQTPQETQYF; DNA: TGCAGCGTTGCTCAGACTCCCCAAGAGACCCAGTACTTC
length: 14; size: many; D: .; J: TRBJ1-1; V: TRBV27; CDR3: CASSLFSRDTEAFF; DNA: TGTGCCAGCAGTTTATTTTCCAGGGACACTGAAGCTTTCTTT
length: 15; size: few; D: TRBD1; J: TRBJ2-2; V: TRBV7-9; CDR3: CASSLETGGTGELFF; DNA: TGTGCCAGCAGCTTGGAGACAGGGGGCACCGGGGAGCTGTTTTTT
length: 12; size: few; D: .; J: TRBJ1-5; V: TRBV28; CDR3: CASRAPNQPQHF; DNA: TGTGCCAGCAGGGCACCCAATCAGCCCCAGCATTTT
length: 16; size: many; D: TRBD2; J: TRBJ2-5; V: TRBV5-4; CDR3: CASSPSSGAGQETQYF; DNA: TGTGCCAGCAGCCCATCTAGCGGGGCTGGCCAAGAGACCCAGTACTTC
length: 12; size: many; D: .; J: TRBJ1-1; V: TRBV24-1; CDR3: CATSGGTDEAFF; DNA: TGTGCCACCAGTGGGGGCACAGATGAAGCTTTCTTT
length: 14; size: many; D: .; J: TRBJ2-7; V: TRBV19; CDR3: CASSMQGGTYEQYF; DNA: TGTGCCAGTAGTATGCAGGGGGGCACCTACGAGCAGTACTTC